The 28 T cell receptor beta chains in this list originate from one sample, sequenced in a study of CD8 T cells in Susac syndrome. Random hexamers served to reverse transcribe roughly 0.5 to 1 ug RNA. TCRdb ran MiXCR on the immunoSEQ multiplex PCR reads and lists one entry per CDR3 protein. This sample has under 150,000 distinct CDR3 sequences, with about 93% found just once. Sequencing input: CD8+ T cells from PBMCs. These receptors originate from a human donor in good health.

The V gene is TRBV27, the J gene TRBJ2-5, with 8 nucleotides matching TRBD2. With V trimmed by 2 bases and J by 3 bases, 11 bases remained unmatched. The CDR3 contains 17 residues. CDR1 MNHEY and CDR2 SMNVEV come from the germline V gene (reference sequence). The CDR3 coding sequence is TGTGCCAGCAGTTTAGAGTATGTAGCGGGAAAGGAAGAGACCCAGTACTTC. It codes for CASSLEYVAGKEETQYF.

CDR3: CASSPAGGSSYNEQFF. The CDR3 coding sequence is TGTGCCAGCAGCCCTGCGGGAGGGAGCTCCTACAATGAGCAGTTCTTC. The chain recombines TRBV7-9 with TRBJ2-1, with 9 bases that match TRBD2. Unmatched junction bases numbered 5, after V lost 5 bases and J lost 0 bases. The CDR3 length is 16 residues. Germline lookup yields CDR1 SEHNR and CDR2 FQNEAQ (reference sequence).

The chain is built from TRBV13 and TRBJ2-2, with TRBD2 matching 14 bases. After removal of 6 bases from V and 2 bases from J, the junction contained 8 bases not matched to a gene. The CDR3 consists of 18 residues. CDR1 is PRHDT, CDR2 FYEKMQ, per germline (reference sequence). The CDR3 DNA sequence: TGTGCCAGCAGACCCTGGGGACTAGCGGGAGTCAACACCGGGGAGCTGTTTTTT. This translates into CASRPWGLAGVNTGELFF.

The chain combines TRBV28 with TRBJ2-7, with 11 bases fitting TRBD2. V dropped 5 bases and J dropped 4; count of bases not matched to a gene: 16. Per the germline V gene, CDR1 is MDHEN and CDR2 is SYDVKM. The CDR3 is 18 residues long. Here the CDR3 reads CASSPIRLAGPHGYEQYF. CDR3 DNA: TGTGCCAGCAGTCCCATAAGACTAGCGGGACCCCACGGGTACGAGCAGTACTTC.

V usage is TRBV5-1 and J usage is TRBJ2-1; 8 bases are shared with TRBD2. The V gene's germline CDR1 is SGHRS and CDR2 YFSETQ. The junction had 2 bases not matched to a gene; V was cut back by 0 bases and J by 3 bases. CDR3 length: 15 residues. The CDR3 DNA reads TGCGCCAGCAGCTTGGGACTAGCGAACTACAATGAGCAGTTCTTC. This translates into CASSLGLANYNEQFF.

This chain uses TRBV2 with TRBJ2-7, with TRBD1 as a possible D gene (6 bases). Germline V CDR1 and CDR2: SNHLY, FYNNEI. The CDR3 totals 14 residues. V lost 10 bases to trimming and J lost 0 bases, with 16 bases between them. The CDR3 DNA sequence: TGTGCCACCGACAACAGGGCAAGCTCCTACGAGCAGTACTTC. Translation: CATDNRASSYEQYF.

This chain connects TRBV27 to TRBJ2-1; 11 nucleotides match TRBD2. V lost 5 bases and J lost 7; bases outside the gene matches: 7. The CDR3 is 15 amino acids. The V gene's germline CDR1 is MNHEY and CDR2 SMNVEV (reference sequence). The CDR3 bases are TGTGCCAGCAGTGCCGGGACTAGCGGATTTAATGAGCAGTTCTTC. This gives the protein CASSAGTSGFNEQFF.

About this clonotype itself: One end of the junction is discordant with germline, which a read error may explain. The chain combines TRBV6-2 or TRBV6-3 with TRBJ2-7; tentative D call: TRBD2 (6 bases). This CDR3 comprises 14 residues. Per the germline V gene, CDR1 is MNHEY and CDR2 is SVGEGT. CDR3 loop: CASRTSVEGGPRDF. CDR3 nucleotide sequence: TGTGCCAGCAGAACCTCTGTTGAAGGAGGGCCTAGAGACTTC.

The V call is TRBV7-2, the J call TRBJ2-3; 10 bases align to TRBD2. V shed 2 bases and J 2 bases; nucleotides not matched to a gene: 4. This CDR3 region has 16 residues. Per germline, CDR1 SGHTA and CDR2 FQGNSA. The CDR3 DNA is TGTGCCAGCAGCTTACTAGCGGGAGATTTCACAGATACGCAGTATTTT. This gives the protein CASSLLAGDFTDTQYF.

The chain joins TRBV13 to TRBJ2-1; D not resolved. The V and J ends lost 8 bases and 7 bases respectively, with 6 bases between them. This CDR3 contains 10 residues. Looked up from germline, CDR1 is PRHDT and CDR2 is FYEKMQ (reference sequence). The CDR3 is CASAMNEQFF. DNA of the CDR3: TGTGCCAGCGCGATGAATGAGCAGTTCTTC.

The chain carries TRBV29-1 and TRBJ2-3; the D is unclear. CDR3 length equals 15 residues. Germline V gives CDR1 SQVTM, CDR2 ANQGSEA. Trimming removed 0 bases from V and 0 bases from J, with 10 bases in between. CDR3 residues: CSVEDDSASTDTQYF. The DNA for the CDR3 is TGCAGCGTTGAAGATGACTCAGCTAGCACAGATACGCAGTATTTT.

The CDR3 DNA reads as TGCGCCAGCAGCCCGGGACTAGCGGGAAACGAGCAGTACTTC. It is translated as CASSPGLAGNEQYF. This chain links TRBV4-3 with TRBJ2-7; 13 positions agree with TRBD2. With 4 bases clipped from V and 5 bases from J, the junction kept 2 bases outside the gene matches. The CDR3 consists of 14 residues. Germline V gene data show CDR1 as LGHNA and CDR2 as YSLEER.

The genes are TRBV9 and TRBJ1-1, with D unclear. Germline V gene data show CDR1 as SGDLS and CDR2 as YYNGEE. This CDR3 spans 15 amino acids. V lost 0 bases and J lost 0, with 9 bases in between. CDR3 coding DNA: TGTGCCAGCAGCGTAGCTACGAAGTTGAACACTGAAGCTTTCTTT. It specifies CASSVATKLNTEAFF.

The chain recombines TRBV19 with TRBJ1-1, with no clear D. This CDR3 is 11 amino acids long. The germline V and J ends were trimmed by 8 bases and 6 bases, with 10 bases remaining between them. The germline V gene has CDR1 LNHDA and CDR2 SQIVND (reference sequence). CDR3 bases: TGTGCCAGTCTTGGTGGAGCTGAAGCTTTCTTT. Protein: CASLGGAEAFF. The full variable domain, rest sourced from reference TRBV19 and TRBJ1-1, is DGGITQSPKYLFRKEGQNVTLSCEQNLNHDAMYWYRQDPGQGLRLIYYSQIVNDFQKGDIAEGYSVSREKKESFPLTVTSAQKNPTAFYLCASLGGAEAFFGQGTRLTVV.

V and J are TRBV30 and TRBJ2-2; D is uncertain. The V and J ends lost 0 bases and 6 bases respectively, with 5 bases between them. The CDR3 extends over 12 amino acids. The germline V gene has CDR1 GTSNPN and CDR2 SVGIG (reference sequence). CDR3: CAWSVPAGELFF. CDR3 coding DNA: TGTGCCTGGAGTGTCCCAGCCGGGGAGCTGTTTTTT.

V gene TRBV20-1 combines with J gene TRBJ2-1, with 9 nucleotides matching TRBD2. This CDR3 region has 13 residues. The J segment lost 8 bases and the V segment lost 6 bases, leaving 8 bases of the junction unmatched. Germline V gene data show CDR1 as DFQATT and CDR2 as SNEGSKA (reference sequence). The CDR3: CSALGGRGDEQFF. CDR3 nucleotide sequence: TGCAGTGCCCTAGGCGGGAGGGGCGATGAGCAGTTCTTC.

This sequence joins TRBV7-9 and TRBJ2-1, with 8 bases aligning to TRBD1. CDR1 is SEHNR, CDR2 FQNEAQ, per germline (reference sequence). Losses at the gene ends were 5 bases for V and 6 bases for J; bases not matched to a gene: 6. This CDR3 region has 14 residues. The CDR3: CASSAMTGVNEQFF. The CDR3, as DNA: TGTGCCAGCAGCGCGATGACAGGGGTCAATGAGCAGTTCTTC.

CDR3 sequence (DNA): TGCAGTGCTAGTGATGTAGCGGCCTCCTACAATGAGCAGTTCTTC. Translating it yields CSASDVAASYNEQFF. The rearrangement uses TRBV20-1 and TRBJ2-1, with a possible D match to TRBD2 (6 bases). Trimming stripped 3 bases from V and 0 bases from J, with 12 bases between. The CDR3 loop spans 15 amino acids. The germline gives CDR1 DFQATT, CDR2 SNEGSKA (reference sequence).

The CDR3 region has the DNA TGCAGTGCTAGAAGCGACAGGACGAACACCGGGGAGCTGTTTTTT. Encoded protein: CSARSDRTNTGELFF. The chain joins TRBV20-1 to TRBJ2-2; tentative D call: TRBD1 (6 bases). CDR3 length: 15 residues. V was pared by 2 bases and J by 0 bases, with 10 bases between. Germline-derived CDR1 and CDR2 are DFQATT and SNEGSKA (reference sequence).

The V call is TRBV15, the J call TRBJ2-2; D is uncertain. Germline V gene data show CDR1 as LNHNV and CDR2 as YYDKDF (reference sequence). V lost 3 bases, J lost 5 bases, and 4 bases lay in between. This CDR3 spans 12 amino acids. CDR3 sequence reads: CATSSGTGELFF. Written as DNA, the CDR3 is TGTGCCACCAGCAGCGGGACCGGGGAGCTGTTTTTT.

This clonotype was counted a single time. Written as DNA, the CDR3 is TGCGCCAGCAGCCAAGGTGCCGACAATGAGCAGTTCTTC. Translating it yields CASSQGADNEQFF. The chain has TRBV4-1 and TRBJ2-1; D is uncertain. Trimming cost V 1 base and J 5 bases, with 6 bases left between them. This CDR3 has 13 amino acids. Germline-derived CDR1 and CDR2 are MGHRA and YSYEKL.

This sequence joins TRBV4-3 and TRBJ2-5; TRBD2 aligns across 9 bases. Germline loops: CDR1 LGHNA, CDR2 YSLEER. The length of the CDR3 is 16 residues. Trimming removed 0 bases from V and 5 bases from J; junction bases left unmatched: 7. The CDR3: CASSQEGSGSSETQYF. In nucleotides, the CDR3 is TGCGCCAGCAGCCAAGAAGGTAGCGGGAGTAGCGAGACCCAGTACTTC.

This chain connects TRBV28 to TRBJ2-7; the D call may be TRBD1 or TRBD2 (5 bases each). The CDR3 runs 12 residues. CDR1 is MDHEN and CDR2 is SYDVKM in the germline V gene. V lost 4 bases, J lost 7 bases, and 11 bases lay in between. CDR3 in DNA: TGTGCCAGCAGTTATGGGTGGGGGGAGCAGTACTTC. This encodes CASSYGWGEQYF.

V and J are TRBV28 and TRBJ1-5, with TRBD1 matching over 10 bases. Looked up from germline, CDR1 is MDHEN and CDR2 is SYDVKM. J lost 1 base, V lost 6 bases, and 6 bases had no gene match. This CDR3 comprises 16 residues. The CDR3 region has the DNA TGTGCCAGCAGACCGGACAGGGGGGCGAGCAATCAGCCCCAGCATTTT. It translates to CASRPDRGASNQPQHF.

This rearrangement joins TRBV27 to TRBJ1-1; possibly TRBD1 for D (5 bases). Germline values: CDR1 MNHEY, CDR2 SMNVEV (reference sequence). V was clipped by 5 bases and J by 4 bases, with 14 bases between them. The CDR3 consists of 14 residues. The CDR3 DNA is TGTGCCAGCAGTCTAGCGGGGGGGGGCACTGAAGCTTTCTTT. Its protein product is CASSLAGGGTEAFF.

The V gene is TRBV7-9, the J gene TRBJ1-2, with D possibly matching TRBD1 (5 bases). The CDR3 is 14 amino acids. V gave up 4 bases and J gave up 5 bases, with 14 bases separating them. Germline loops: CDR1 SEHNR, CDR2 FQNEAQ (reference sequence). CDR3 bases: TGTGCCAGCAGCTCAAGCGGGGGGGTTTATGGCTACACCTTC. Protein sequence: CASSSSGGVYGYTF.

The rearrangement uses TRBV27 and TRBJ2-1, with D unresolved. V was trimmed by 4 bases and J by 5 bases, leaving 9 bases between them. Germline V gives CDR1 MNHEY, CDR2 SMNVEV (reference sequence). CDR3 length equals 13 residues. Here the CDR3 reads CASSSPRHNEQFF. CDR3 sequence (DNA): TGTGCCAGCAGTTCGCCCCGCCACAATGAGCAGTTCTTC.

The gene calls are TRBV27 and TRBJ2-1, with 9 bases lining up with TRBD2. V lost 3 bases to trimming and J lost 8 bases; unmatched junction nucleotides: 2. The germline gives CDR1 MNHEY, CDR2 SMNVEV (reference sequence). This CDR3 comprises 13 residues. CDR3 loop: CASSFVAGDEQFF. CDR3 in DNA: TGTGCCAGCAGTTTTGTAGCGGGAGATGAGCAGTTCTTC.